Here is one T cell receptor beta chain with its context. Its specificity is unknown. The data derive from a study of cytomegalovirus exposure and HLA in healthy donors. Study-wide results and limits: According to a later analysis, donors in an Asian-associated ancestry cluster reportedly had fewer N-insertions than the 666-donor mean. Cytomegalovirus-associated TCR beta chains were listed, numbering 150 to 200.

Germline V gene sequence: CDR1 LNHNV, CDR2 YYDKDF (reference sequence). V was pared by 2 bases and J by 6 bases, with 9 bases of the junction left unmatched. The CDR3 has 15 residues. This PCR relied on a set of 60 Vbeta primers and 13 Jbeta primers. Libraries were prepared by immunoSEQ multiplex PCR; TCRdb keeps only in-frame clonotypes and omits some of them. Counted here are about 140,000 clones, 64% occurring once; the ten biggest clones make up around 2.5%. This chain links TRBV15 with TRBJ1-2; 7 nucleotides align to TRBD1. Sequenced: PBMCs. The TCR was taken from a woman aged 40 to 49 in good health and CMV-seronegative. CDR3 DNA: TGTGCCACCAGCAGATATCCCGAGCAGGGGGATGGCTACACCTTC. Translating it yields CATSRYPEQGDGYTF.